The clone carrying this T cell receptor (beta chain) was observed at least ten times. The patients chosen for sequencing had shown expansion of CD8+CD57+ cells (detected by flow cytometry). The data derive from a study of CD8+CD57+ T cells in acquired aplastic anemia. Study-wide context: Mean yield of DNA from sorted CD4+ and CD8+ cells was about 3.2 ug.

The template for TCR beta VDJ and CDR3 sequence profiling was genomic DNA. TCRdb analysed the reads with MiXCR anew, one entry per CDR3 protein. The sample comprises about half a million distinct CDR3 sequences, more than 25% of which are singletons, and roughly 0.89% rests with the top ten. Sequenced input: sorted CD4+, CD8+, or CD8+CD57+ T cells (not recorded which) from PBMCs. The sequence came from a human donor with aplastic anemia.

This CDR3 reads CSASPEGSSGANVLTF. The CDR3, as DNA: TGCAGTGCTAGTCCGGAGGGGAGCTCTGGGGCCAACGTCCTGACTTTC. This chain joins TRBV20-1 and TRBJ2-6; the D gene is possibly TRBD2 (6 bases). Germline CDR1 is DFQATT and CDR2 is SNEGSKA (reference sequence). The CDR3 is made up of 16 amino acids. The germline V and J ends were trimmed by 3 bases and 0 bases, with 12 bases remaining between them.